Following are 10 T cell receptor beta chains from one sample sequenced in a study of T cell repertoires in aging, cancer and after chemotherapy. TRB rearrangements spanning V, D and J were amplified using mixed TRB-A/B primers. MiXCR, applied by TCRdb to the multiplex PCR reads, yields one record per CDR3 protein. Found here are over 3,500 distinct CDR3 sequences, 25% of them singletons; the top ten hold more than 14%. Amplification of TCR beta used genomic DNA extracted from peripheral blood. Material: blood. The receptors originated from a human donor with a solid tumor.

This clonotype was picked up a small number of times. This rearrangement joins TRBV7-9 to TRBJ2-7; D might be TRBD2 (5 bases). This CDR3 spans 15 amino acids. Trimming took off 7 bases at V and 3 bases at J, with 19 bases between the two ends. Looked up from germline, CDR1 is SEHNR and CDR2 is FQNEAQ (reference sequence). The CDR3 sequence is CASINGETHNYEQYF. CDR3 bases: TGTGCCAGCATTAACGGGGAAACTCACAACTACGAGCAGTACTTC.

This clonotype was seen only a few times. V usage is TRBV12-3 or TRBV12-4 and J usage is TRBJ2-7, with D perhaps assigned TRBD1 or TRBD2 (5 bases each). The CDR3 runs to 13 residues. V lost 4 bases to trimming and J lost 7 bases, with 14 bases between them. The CDR3 DNA reads as TGTGCCAGCAGTTCGAGGGGCTTGGATGAGCAGTACTTC. Translated, it gives CASSSRGLDEQYF.

By share, this clonotype ranks as medium-sized (0.01 to 0.1%). The V call is TRBV10-3, the J call TRBJ2-1; D may be TRBD2 (5 bases). Germline CDR1 ENHRY, CDR2 SYGVKD. The CDR3 length is 13 residues. Trimming took off 0 bases at V and 8 bases at J, with 8 bases between the two ends. CDR3 sequence reads: CAISESNSDEQFF. The CDR3 DNA is TGTGCCATCAGTGAGTCGAATAGCGATGAGCAGTTCTTC.

This clonotype is medium-sized in the sample. The chain is built from TRBV18 and TRBJ2-5, with unresolved D. The CDR3 consists of 16 residues. V was clipped by 3 bases and J by 4 bases, with 18 bases between them. The germline V gene has CDR1 KGHSH and CDR2 LQKENI. The CDR3 loop is CASSPTRTRTLETQYF. The CDR3 DNA follows: TGTGCCAGCTCACCCACACGGACGCGTACCTTAGAGACCCAGTACTTC.

The CDR3 region has the DNA TGCAGTGCTAGGGATACTAGCGGGAGGAGGTACAATGAGCAGTTCTTC. It is translated as CSARDTSGRRYNEQFF. V is TRBV20-1 and J is TRBJ2-1; 12 bases are shared with TRBD2. In germline, CDR1 is DFQATT, CDR2 SNEGSKA (reference sequence). J gave up 4 bases and V 3 bases, and 7 bases lay outside the gene matches. This CDR3 region has 16 residues.

The J gene is TRBJ2-3, the V gene TRBV19, with 12 nucleotides matching TRBD2. Germline CDR1 reads LNHDA; CDR2 reads SQIVND (reference sequence). Germline trimming cut 10 bases from V and 9 bases from J; bases unmatched to any gene: 14. The CDR3 covers 15 residues. The chain's CDR3 is CATQRTSGVGGTQYF. Written as DNA, the CDR3 is TGTGCCACCCAAAGGACTAGCGGGGTGGGGGGGACGCAGTATTTT.

This clonotype is medium-sized within its sample. The rearrangement uses TRBV10-3 and TRBJ2-1; D is perhaps TRBD1 (6 bases). V dropped 4 bases and J dropped 9 bases, with 13 bases sitting between them. The length of the CDR3 is 13 residues. Germline-derived CDR1 and CDR2 are ENHRY and SYGVKD. The CDR3 is CAISALQGPEQFF. Here the CDR3 DNA reads TGTGCCATCAGTGCCCTACAGGGCCCTGAGCAGTTCTTC.

This clonotype has just a few counts. The chain carries TRBV20-1 and TRBJ2-1; no clear D gene. From germline, CDR1 is DFQATT and CDR2 SNEGSKA (reference sequence). V was trimmed by 0 bases and J by 7 bases, leaving 7 bases between them. The length of the CDR3 is 12 residues. In DNA form, the CDR3 reads TGCAGTGCTAGAGATAGGGAAAATGAGCAGTTCTTC. This sequence encodes CSARDRENEQFF.

In its sample, this clonotype was seen a few times. The chain has TRBV5-1 and TRBJ1-6; the match to TRBD1 covers 8 bases. The length of the CDR3 is 16 residues. Germline CDR1 is SGHRS and CDR2 is YFSETQ. Trimming at V came to 0 bases and at J to 11 bases, leaving 10 bases not matched to a gene. CDR3: CASSLEAGGSSAPLHF. CDR3 coding DNA: TGCGCCAGCAGCTTGGAGGCAGGGGGCTCATCGGCACCCCTCCACTTT. Together with reference TRBV5-1 and TRBJ1-6, the CDR3 gives the full variable domain: KAGVTQTPRYLIKTRGQQVTLSCSPISGHRSVSWYQQTPGQGLQFLFEYFSETQRNKGNFPGRFSGRQFSNSRSEMNVSTLELGDSALYLCASSLEAGGSSAPLHFGNGTRLTVT.

As for this clonotype: This sequence may be a read error, since a much larger clone differs from it by one base. The J gene is TRBJ1-2, the V gene TRBV27; tentative D call: TRBD1 (6 bases). Germline assignment: CDR1 MNHEY and CDR2 SMNVEV (reference sequence). CDR3 size: 16 residues. In DNA form, the CDR3 reads TGTGCCAGCAGTTTAGTTGGGGGGCGCGCTAACTATGGCCACACCTTC. Amino acid sequence: CASSLVGGRANYGHTF.